The 27 T cell receptor beta chains below all came from one sample that was sequenced in a study of a mutant IDH1 vaccine in newly diagnosed glioma. Produced via immunoSEQ multiplex PCR; TCRdb's table is partial and in-frame only. In the table there are 30,000 to 35,000 clones, 80% to 85% of which are singletons. The time point denotes: baseline, week 1 (first vaccination visit). The treatment was: pre-vaccination baseline after standard-of-care therapy. Sequences were derived from peripheral blood mononuclear cells (PBMCs), sampled from a glioma patient treated with radiotherapy, temozolomide or both. The source of these receptors is a man aged 45-60 years with glioma. Some clones in this sample may be carry-over from other donors' samples.

CDR3 bases: TGTGCCAGCAGCTCCGGCTGGAACACTGAAGCTTTCTTT. This sequence encodes CASSSGWNTEAFF. The chain employs TRBV7-9 and TRBJ1-1, with D unclear. Germline V gene data show CDR1 as SEHNR and CDR2 as FQNEAQ (reference sequence). The CDR3 has 13 residues. Trimming stripped 4 bases from V and 1 base from J, with 7 bases between.

The gene calls are TRBV25-1 and TRBJ1-5, with 8 bases aligning to TRBD1. The V segment lost 7 bases and the J segment 2 bases; nucleotides outside the gene matches: 13. The CDR3 sequence is 17 residues long. Germline lookup yields CDR1 MGHDK and CDR2 SYGVNS. The CDR3 DNA follows: TGTGCCAGCACCGAACAGGGGGTCTTCAGGTGCAATCAGCCCCAGCATTTT. Translating gives CASTEQGVFRCNQPQHF.

V and J are TRBV27 and TRBJ1-5; the D is unclear. V gave up 3 bases and J gave up 4 bases, with 4 bases separating them. CDR1 is MNHEY and CDR2 is SMNVEV in the germline V gene (reference sequence). CDR3 length equals 12 residues. As DNA, the CDR3 is TGTGCCAGCAGTTTCCAGAATCAGCCCCAGCATTTT. Its translation is CASSFQNQPQHF.

The sample holds a few counts of this clone. The V and J genes are TRBV30 and TRBJ1-2; D unresolved. V was shortened by 0 bases and J by 4 bases, with 9 bases between the two germline ends. Germline lookup yields CDR1 GTSNPN and CDR2 SVGIG (reference sequence). The CDR3 consists of 13 residues. CDR3: CAWSVEAAYGYTF. The CDR3 DNA reads TGTGCCTGGAGTGTAGAGGCCGCCTATGGCTACACCTTC.

The rearrangement joins TRBV10-3 to TRBJ1-1; D is unresolved. The CDR3 is made up of 14 amino acids. V lost 0 bases and J lost 4, with 9 bases in between. Germline CDR1 and CDR2: ENHRY and SYGVKD. The CDR3 loop is CAISESLKSTEAFF. The CDR3, as DNA: TGTGCCATCAGTGAGTCTCTCAAGTCCACTGAAGCTTTCTTT.

This chain links TRBV10-3 with TRBJ2-7; tentative D call: TRBD1 (6 bases). There are 14 residues in the CDR3. Germline V gene lookup returns CDR1 ENHRY and CDR2 SYGVKD. With 9 bases removed from V and 3 bases from J, the gap between germline ends came to 18 bases. The CDR3 DNA sequence: TGTGCCATGTCGAGTGGGGACACCCACTACGAGCAGTACTTC. Residues: CAMSSGDTHYEQYF.

This rearrangement joins TRBV30 to TRBJ1-6; perhaps TRBD1 as D (5 bases). Between the trimmed V and J ends, which lost 4 bases and 9 bases, there was a span of 10 bases. Germline V lookup: CDR1 GTSNPN, CDR2 SVGIG (reference sequence). CDR3 size: 12 residues. CDR3 in amino acids: CAWKPGGSPLHF. DNA of the CDR3: TGTGCCTGGAAGCCGGGGGGTTCACCCCTCCACTTT.

The V and J genes are TRBV5-6 and TRBJ2-1, with a tentative D call TRBD1 (5 bases). V dropped 4 bases and J dropped 0 bases, with 11 bases sitting between them. The CDR3 contains 15 residues. Germline V CDR1 and CDR2: SGHDT, YYEEEE. DNA of the CDR3: TGTGCCAGCAGCCAGACAGTGAGCTCCTACAATGAGCAGTTCTTC. Amino acid sequence: CASSQTVSSYNEQFF.

The V call is TRBV4-1, the J call TRBJ1-1; 10 positions agree with TRBD1. CDR1 and CDR2 (germline): MGHRA, YSYEKL. Losses at the gene ends were 2 bases for V and 5 bases for J; bases not matched to a gene: 5. The CDR3 length is 15 residues. Here the CDR3 DNA reads TGCGCCAGCAGCCAACCGGACAGGGGGTCTACTGAAGCTTTCTTT. The encoded protein is CASSQPDRGSTEAFF.

The genes are TRBV6-1 and TRBJ2-7, with D unresolved. The germline V and J ends were trimmed by 8 bases and 0 bases, with 11 bases remaining between them. Germline loops: CDR1 MNHNS, CDR2 SASEGT. This CDR3 has 13 amino acids. The CDR3 DNA sequence: TGTGCCAGCGAAGAGAACGTCTCCTACGAGCAGTACTTC. Protein sequence: CASEENVSYEQYF.

Here the CDR3 DNA reads TGTGCCAGCAGGGGACCCCAAGAGACCCAGTACTTC. It is translated as CASRGPQETQYF. The J gene is TRBJ2-5, the V gene TRBV6-6; TRBD1 or TRBD2 may be the D gene (5 bases each). V was clipped by 6 bases and J by 1 base, with 6 bases between them. CDR1 MNHNY and CDR2 SVGAGI come from the germline V gene (reference sequence). This CDR3 has 12 residues.

The V gene is TRBV7-9, the J gene TRBJ2-2, with 10 bases lining up with TRBD1. The CDR3 loop spans 15 amino acids. Germline lookup yields CDR1 SEHNR and CDR2 FQNEAQ (reference sequence). V lost 4 bases, J lost 5 bases, and 4 bases stayed unmatched. CDR3 in amino acids: CASSSTGGRTGELFF. Here the CDR3 DNA reads TGTGCCAGCAGCTCGACAGGGGGCAGGACCGGGGAGCTGTTTTTT.

This clone was seen a single time. J is TRBJ1-2 and V is TRBV5-1, with D unclear. The germline CDR1 and CDR2 sequences are SGHRS and YFSETQ. This CDR3 is 12 amino acids long. Trimming took off 0 bases at V and 8 bases at J, with 8 bases between the two ends. The CDR3, as DNA: TGCGCCAGCAGCTTGGACCTACGAGGCTACACCTTC. Translated: CASSLDLRGYTF.

CDR3 coding DNA: TGTGCCAGCAGACCGGGACAGGCCTACACAGATACGCAGTATTTT. The encoded protein is CASRPGQAYTDTQYF. The V and J genes are TRBV6-1 and TRBJ2-3, with 8 bases matching TRBD1. J lost 2 bases, V lost 6 bases, and 7 bases had no gene match. The germline gives CDR1 MNHNS, CDR2 SASEGT. This CDR3 comprises 15 residues.

V and J are TRBV13 and TRBJ1-4; D is unclear. CDR1 PRHDT and CDR2 FYEKMQ come from the germline V gene (reference sequence). The CDR3 loop spans 15 amino acids. V was cut by 1 base and J by 0 bases, with 6 bases left in between. The CDR3 protein is CASSLEGATNEKLFF. In DNA form, the CDR3 reads TGTGCCAGCAGCTTAGAGGGTGCAACTAATGAAAAACTGTTTTTT. The full variable domain, its missing parts supplied by reference TRBV13 and TRBJ1-4, is AAGVIQSPRHLIKEKRETATLKCYPIPRHDTVYWYQQGPGQDPQFLISFYEKMQSDKGSIPDRFSAQQFSDYHSELNMSSLELGDSALYFCASSLEGATNEKLFFGSGTQLSVL.

The chain couples TRBV30 to TRBJ2-2; tentatively, D is TRBD1 (6 bases). Trimming took 8 bases from V and 3 from J, leaving 16 bases between them. Germline loops: CDR1 GTSNPN, CDR2 SVGIG (reference sequence). This CDR3 comprises 14 residues. CDR3 loop: CATSGAGYTGELFF. Written as DNA, the CDR3 is TGTGCCACATCAGGGGCAGGGTACACCGGGGAGCTGTTTTTT.

This chain connects TRBV29-1 to TRBJ2-5; D remains unclear. V shed 3 bases and J shed 2 bases, with 10 bases lying between them. The germline CDR1 and CDR2 sequences are SQVTM and ANQGSEA. This CDR3 spans 13 amino acids. CDR3 region: CSVDKGRQETQYF. The CDR3 DNA reads as TGCAGCGTTGATAAGGGTCGGCAAGAGACCCAGTACTTC.

This clone was picked up one time. The chain is built from TRBV2 and TRBJ2-1; D unresolved. The CDR3 sequence is 14 residues long. CDR1 and CDR2 (germline): SNHLY, FYNNEI. The germline V and J ends were trimmed by 3 bases and 6 bases, with 12 bases remaining between them. This chain's CDR3 is CASSERERVNEQFF. The DNA for the CDR3 is TGTGCCAGCAGTGAGCGAGAACGGGTCAATGAGCAGTTCTTC.

The rearrangement joins TRBV19 to TRBJ2-1, with D possibly matching TRBD1 (5 bases). The germline V gene encodes CDR1 LNHDA and CDR2 SQIVND (reference sequence). Deletions cut 3 bases from V and 6 bases from J, with 15 bases between. This CDR3 comprises 15 residues. The CDR3, as DNA: TGTGCCAGTAGTATGAGCAGGGAACCTCGCAATGAGCAGTTCTTC. Translating it yields CASSMSREPRNEQFF. Variable domain in full (rest from reference TRBV19 and TRBJ2-1): DGGITQSPKYLFRKEGQNVTLSCEQNLNHDAMYWYRQDPGQGLRLIYYSQIVNDFQKGDIAEGYSVSREKKESFPLTVTSAQKNPTAFYLCASSMSREPRNEQFFGPGTRLTVL.

The V gene is TRBV5-1, the J gene TRBJ1-1; D unresolved. CDR1 is SGHRS, CDR2 YFSETQ, per germline. Trimming stripped 0 bases from V and 6 bases from J, with 12 bases between. This CDR3 spans 14 amino acids. DNA of the CDR3: TGCGCCAGCAGCTTGGCGGGCGGTGAGTCTGAAGCTTTCTTT. Translated: CASSLAGGESEAFF.

The sample holds a few counts of this clone. The chain uses TRBV30 and TRBJ1-6, with D unclear. V shed 1 base and J shed 3 bases, with 16 bases lying between them. This CDR3 spans 17 amino acids. Germline V lookup: CDR1 GTSNPN, CDR2 SVGIG (reference sequence). The DNA of the CDR3 is TGTGCCTGGAGTGACAAGGTCAGGAGAGGCTATAATTCACCCCTCCACTTT. It codes for CAWSDKVRRGYNSPLHF.

The chain uses TRBV27 and TRBJ1-2; weak D call: TRBD1 (5 bases). V gave up 5 bases and J gave up 8 bases, with 12 bases separating them. Germline CDR1 is MNHEY and CDR2 is SMNVEV (reference sequence). The CDR3 has 12 residues. The CDR3 DNA is TGTGCCAGCAGTAAGGGGTTAGTAGGCTACACCTTC. This codes for CASSKGLVGYTF.

This clone has more than one count but fewer than ten. V is TRBV7-9 and J is TRBJ2-4; TRBD2 might be the D (6 bases). The germline V and J ends were trimmed by 1 base and 6 bases, with 13 bases remaining between them. CDR1 SEHNR and CDR2 FQNEAQ come from the germline V gene (reference sequence). This CDR3 has 15 residues. The CDR3: CASSLVEGQGNIQYF. The CDR3 DNA sequence: TGTGCCAGCAGCTTAGTGGAGGGCCAAGGAAACATTCAGTACTTC.

The chain employs TRBV13 and TRBJ1-4; no definite D call. V lost 7 bases to trimming and J lost 8 bases, with 11 bases between them. CDR3 length: 12 residues. CDR1 is PRHDT and CDR2 is FYEKMQ in the germline V gene (reference sequence). The CDR3 DNA follows: TGTGCCAGCACCGAGGAGGGCGAAAAACTGTTTTTT. This translates into CASTEEGEKLFF. Filled out from reference TRBV13 and TRBJ1-4, the complete variable domain reads AAGVIQSPRHLIKEKRETATLKCYPIPRHDTVYWYQQGPGQDPQFLISFYEKMQSDKGSIPDRFSAQQFSDYHSELNMSSLELGDSALYFCASTEEGEKLFFGSGTQLSVL.

This clone was seen a handful of times. The chain couples TRBV10-3 to TRBJ2-1; D unclear. Trimming took 3 bases from V and 4 from J, leaving 10 bases between them. This CDR3 comprises 14 residues. The germline gives CDR1 ENHRY, CDR2 SYGVKD. Here the CDR3 DNA reads TGTGCCATCAGTGACCACTCGTCTTACAATGAGCAGTTCTTC. It is translated as CAISDHSSYNEQFF.

This chain links TRBV6-5 with TRBJ2-5; D not certain. V lost 6 bases to trimming and J lost 14 bases, with 16 bases between them. The CDR3 spans 11 residues. Germline V gene data show CDR1 as MNHEY and CDR2 as SVGAGI. The CDR3 loop is CASSTRQALYF. The CDR3 nucleotides read TGTGCCAGCAGCACGCGGCAGGCCCTTTACTTC.

This chain connects TRBV20-1 to TRBJ1-1; D not resolved. Deletions cut 5 bases from V and 3 bases from J, with 7 bases between. From germline, CDR1 is DFQATT and CDR2 SNEGSKA (reference sequence). This CDR3 is 11 amino acids long. In nucleotides, the CDR3 is TGCAGTGCTGAACAGCACACTGAAGCTTTCTTT. Protein product: CSAEQHTEAFF.